A selection of T cell receptor beta chains follows, all from one sample in a study of shared clonotypes between healthy human individuals. The data were produced by immunoSEQ multiplex PCR, yet TCRdb's version contains in-frame clones alone and is incomplete. The sample yields fewer than 850,000 clones, about 96% seen once. The specimen sequenced was naive CD8+ T cells sorted from blood. All receptors derive from a man aged 30 to 45 in good health. Both conserved end residues are part of each CDR3. The D gene is left open where the match is weak. Clone size appears in some rows only: once, few, many, or a class for an expanded clone.

TRBJ2-5 | . | once | TRBV5-1 | CASSTIGETQYF | TGCGCCAGCAGCACGATAGGAGAGACCCAGTACTTC
TRBJ2-2 | TRBD1 | . | TRBV27 | CANSSLWTGSAGELFF | TGTGCCAACAGTTCTCTTTGGACAGGGAGCGCCGGGGAGCTGTTTTTT
TRBJ2-7 | . | . | TRBV27 | CASSLSGAYEQYF | TGTGCCAGCAGTTTATCTGGGGCCTACGAGCAGTACTTC
TRBJ1-4 | . | . | TRBV5-5 | CASSLRQATRNEKLFF | TGTGCCAGCAGCTTGAGACAGGCGACCCGAAATGAAAAACTGTTTTTT
TRBJ2-7 | . | . | TRBV1 | CTSSQASGRGNYEQYF | TGCACCAGCAGCCAGGCTAGCGGGAGGGGGAACTACGAGCAGTACTTC
TRBJ1-3 | . | . | TRBV10-2 | CASRDAGFSSGNTIYF | TGCGCCAGCAGAGATGCGGGCTTCAGCTCTGGAAACACCATATATTTT
TRBJ2-2 | . | . | TRBV7-8 | CASALPQIPGELFF | TGTGCCAGCGCGCTTCCGCAAATCCCCGGGGAGCTGTTTTTT
TRBJ2-7 | TRBD1 | . | TRBV11-2 | CASSPRDRPYYEQYF | TGTGCCAGCAGCCCCCGGGACAGGCCATATTACGAGCAGTACTTC
TRBJ2-2 | TRBD2 | . | TRBV10-3 | CAIRELLADWDGELFF | TGTGCCATCAGGGAGCTCCTAGCGGACTGGGACGGGGAGCTGTTTTTT
TRBJ1-1 | . | . | TRBV11-2 | CASSNQPTQSEAFF | TGTGCCAGCAGCAATCAACCCACACAGTCTGAAGCTTTCTTT
TRBJ2-3 | . | . | TRBV7-8 | CASSPAAFTDTQYF | TGTGCCAGCAGCCCAGCGGCCTTCACAGATACGCAGTATTTT
TRBJ2-6 | TRBD1 | . | TRBV10-3 | CAISESLRDRALSGANVLTF | TGTGCCATCAGTGAGTCGCTCCGGGACAGGGCCCTCTCTGGGGCCAACGTCCTGACTTTC
TRBJ1-2 | . | . | TRBV5-6 | CASSPVEGEDYGYTF | TGTGCCAGCAGCCCCGTGGAGGGGGAGGACTATGGCTACACCTTC
TRBJ1-5 | . | . | TRBV5-1 | CASAELLGQPQHF | TGCGCCAGCGCCGAACTGCTGGGACAGCCCCAGCATTTT
TRBJ2-7 | . | . | TRBV4-3 | CASSQETTFGEQYF | TGCGCCAGCAGCCAAGAGACCACATTCGGCGAGCAGTACTTC
TRBJ2-5 | . | . | TRBV25-1 | CASRKTGETQYF | TGTGCCAGCCGTAAAACCGGAGAGACCCAGTACTTC
TRBJ2-1 | . | . | TRBV9 | CASSFPAGASSYNEQFF | TGTGCCAGCAGCTTTCCGGCCGGGGCCAGCTCCTACAATGAGCAGTTCTTC
TRBJ2-7 | TRBD2 | . | TRBV27 | CASTFLAGGYHEQYF | TGTGCCAGCACCTTCTTAGCGGGAGGGTACCACGAGCAGTACTTC
TRBJ1-1 | . | . | TRBV7-9 | CASSHPESKGTEAFF | TGTGCCAGCAGCCACCCGGAGTCTAAGGGCACTGAAGCTTTCTTT
TRBJ2-4 | . | . | TRBV11-3 | CASSSTGLSIQYF | TGTGCCAGCAGCTCTACAGGGCTGAGCATTCAGTACTTC
TRBJ2-7 | . | . | TRBV19 | CASSIRIPGTFANEQYF | TGTGCCAGTAGTATTAGGATCCCCGGGACCTTCGCGAACGAGCAGTACTTC
TRBJ1-2 | TRBD1 | . | TRBV4-1 | CASSQRQGIHGYTF | TGCGCCAGCAGCCAGCGACAGGGGATTCATGGCTACACCTTC
TRBJ2-7 | . | . | TRBV7-2 | CASSFYSTYEQYF | TGTGCCAGCAGCTTTTACAGTACCTACGAGCAGTACTTC
TRBJ2-7 | TRBD2 | . | TRBV4-3 | CASSQDWPGLAGGVYEQYF | TGCGCCAGCAGCCAAGATTGGCCGGGGCTAGCGGGAGGGGTGTACGAGCAGTACTTC
TRBJ2-1 | TRBD2 | . | TRBV29-1 | CSVEDPTSGRAEEQFF | TGCAGCGTTGAAGATCCGACTAGCGGGAGGGCGGAGGAGCAGTTCTTC
TRBJ1-1 | . | . | TRBV5-1 | CASFREVNTEAFF | TGCGCCAGTTTCAGGGAGGTAAACACTGAAGCTTTCTTT